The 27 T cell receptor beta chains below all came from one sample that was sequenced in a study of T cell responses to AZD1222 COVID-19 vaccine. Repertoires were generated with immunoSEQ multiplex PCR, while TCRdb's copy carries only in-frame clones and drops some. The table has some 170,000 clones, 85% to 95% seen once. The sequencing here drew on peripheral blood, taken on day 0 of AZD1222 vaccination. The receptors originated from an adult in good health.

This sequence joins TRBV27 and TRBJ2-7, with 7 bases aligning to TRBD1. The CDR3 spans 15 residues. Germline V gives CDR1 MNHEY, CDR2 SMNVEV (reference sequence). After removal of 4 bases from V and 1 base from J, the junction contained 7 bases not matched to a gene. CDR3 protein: CASSYRRTGSYEQYF. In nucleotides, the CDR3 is TGTGCCAGCAGTTATCGAAGGACAGGTTCCTACGAGCAGTACTTC.

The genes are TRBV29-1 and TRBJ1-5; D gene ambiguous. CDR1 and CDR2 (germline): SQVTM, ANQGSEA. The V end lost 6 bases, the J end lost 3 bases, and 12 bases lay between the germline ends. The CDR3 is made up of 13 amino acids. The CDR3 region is CSVAERINQPQHF. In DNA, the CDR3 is TGCAGCGTCGCTGAGCGTATCAATCAGCCCCAGCATTTT.

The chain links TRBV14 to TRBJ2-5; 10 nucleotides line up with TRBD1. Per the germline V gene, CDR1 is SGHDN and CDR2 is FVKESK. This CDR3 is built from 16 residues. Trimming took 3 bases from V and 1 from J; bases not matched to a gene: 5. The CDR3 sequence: CASSQTGTGAQETQYF. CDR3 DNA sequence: TGTGCCAGCAGCCAGACCGGGACAGGGGCCCAAGAGACCCAGTACTTC.

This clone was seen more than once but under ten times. The CDR3 nucleotides read TGTGCCAGCAGCTTAGACGGGGGATTCATCACTGAAGCTTTCTTT. It encodes CASSLDGGFITEAFF. The chain uses TRBV7-9 and TRBJ1-1, with a possible D match to TRBD1 (5 bases). Trimming stripped 1 base from V and 4 bases from J, with 13 bases between. The CDR3 loop spans 15 amino acids. Germline V gene lookup returns CDR1 SEHNR and CDR2 FQNEAQ (reference sequence). The variable domain in full, completed from reference TRBV7-9 and TRBJ1-1, reads DTGVSQNPRHKITKRGQNVTFRCDPISEHNRLYWYRQTLGQGPEFLTYFQNEAQLEKSRLLSDRFSAERPKGSFSTLEIQRTEQGDSAMYLCASSLDGGFITEAFFGQGTRLTVV.

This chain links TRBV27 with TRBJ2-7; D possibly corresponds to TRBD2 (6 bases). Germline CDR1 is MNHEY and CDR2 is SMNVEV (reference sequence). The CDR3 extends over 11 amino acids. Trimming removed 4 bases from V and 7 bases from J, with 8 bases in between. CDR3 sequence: CASSWGEEQYF. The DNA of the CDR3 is TGTGCCAGCAGTTGGGGGGAGGAGCAGTACTTC.

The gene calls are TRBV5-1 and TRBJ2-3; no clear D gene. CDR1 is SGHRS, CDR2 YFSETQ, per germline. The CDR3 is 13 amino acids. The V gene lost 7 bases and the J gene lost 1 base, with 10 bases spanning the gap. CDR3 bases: TGCGCCAGCGCTCCCGCTCGCACAGATACGCAGTATTTT. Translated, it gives CASAPARTDTQYF.

CDR3 loop: CASSSSTNIQYF. The CDR3 bases are TGTGCCAGCAGCTCCTCCACAAACATTCAGTACTTC. The chain carries TRBV7-9 and TRBJ2-4; D is unresolved. The germline CDR1 and CDR2 sequences are SEHNR and FQNEAQ (reference sequence). This CDR3 is 12 amino acids long. V was trimmed by 4 bases and J by 6 bases, leaving 7 bases between them.

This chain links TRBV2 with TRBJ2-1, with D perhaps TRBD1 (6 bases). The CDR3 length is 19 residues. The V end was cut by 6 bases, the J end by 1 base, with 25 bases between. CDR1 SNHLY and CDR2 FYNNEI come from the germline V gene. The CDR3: CASRALRTDLGQSYNEQFF. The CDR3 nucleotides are TGTGCCAGCAGGGCCCTCCGCACCGATCTAGGACAGTCCTACAATGAGCAGTTCTTC.

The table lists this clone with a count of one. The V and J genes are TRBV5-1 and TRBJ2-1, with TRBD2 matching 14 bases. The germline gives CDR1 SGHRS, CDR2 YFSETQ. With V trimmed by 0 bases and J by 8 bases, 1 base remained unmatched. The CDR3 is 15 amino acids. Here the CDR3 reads CASSLVTSGRDEQFF. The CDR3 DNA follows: TGCGCCAGCAGCTTGGTGACTAGCGGGAGGGATGAGCAGTTCTTC.

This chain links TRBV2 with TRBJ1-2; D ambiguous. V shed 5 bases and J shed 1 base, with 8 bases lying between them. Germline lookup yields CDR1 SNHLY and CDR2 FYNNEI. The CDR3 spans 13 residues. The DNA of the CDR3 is TGTGCCAGCAGTCAAGATAATAACTATGGCTACACCTTC. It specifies CASSQDNNYGYTF.

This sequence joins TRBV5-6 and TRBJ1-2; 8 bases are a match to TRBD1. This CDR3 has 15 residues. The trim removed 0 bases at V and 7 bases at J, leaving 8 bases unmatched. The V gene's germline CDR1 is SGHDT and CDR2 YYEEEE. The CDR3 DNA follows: TGTGCCAGCAGCTTGGTGGACAGGGTCAGTCGTGGCTACACCTTC. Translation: CASSLVDRVSRGYTF.

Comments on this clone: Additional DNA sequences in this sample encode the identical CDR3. CDR3 protein: CASSLEGTDTQYF. CDR3 nucleotide sequence: TGCGCCAGCAGCTTAGAGGGCACAGATACGCAGTATTTT. The chain joins TRBV5-1 to TRBJ2-3; no definite D call. Germline V gene lookup returns CDR1 SGHRS and CDR2 YFSETQ. This CDR3 region has 13 residues. The V gene lost 2 bases and the J gene lost 1 base, with 5 bases spanning the gap.

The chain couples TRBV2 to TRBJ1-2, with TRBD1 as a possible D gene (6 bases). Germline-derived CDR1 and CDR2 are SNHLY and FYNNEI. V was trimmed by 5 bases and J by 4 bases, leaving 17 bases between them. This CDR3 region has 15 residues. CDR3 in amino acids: CASSSSNGGGYGYTF. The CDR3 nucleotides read TGTGCCAGCAGTTCAAGCAATGGAGGGGGCTATGGCTACACCTTC. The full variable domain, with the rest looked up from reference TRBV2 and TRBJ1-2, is EPEVTQTPSHQVTQMGQEVILRCVPISNHLYFYWYRQILGQKVEFLVSFYNNEISEKSEIFDDQFSVERPDGSNFTLKIRSTKLEDSAMYFCASSSSNGGGYGYTFGSGTRLTVV.

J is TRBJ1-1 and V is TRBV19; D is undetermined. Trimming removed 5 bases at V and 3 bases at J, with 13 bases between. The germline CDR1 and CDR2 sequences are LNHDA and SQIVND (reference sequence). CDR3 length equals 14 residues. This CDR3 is CASSSRTRDTEAFF. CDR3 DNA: TGTGCCAGTAGTTCACGGACTAGGGACACTGAAGCTTTCTTT.

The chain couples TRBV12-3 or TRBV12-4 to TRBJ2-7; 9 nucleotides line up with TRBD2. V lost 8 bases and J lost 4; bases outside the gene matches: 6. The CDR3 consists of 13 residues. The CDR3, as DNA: TGTGCCAGCGGGGCGGGAGGGCCGTACGAGCAGTACTTC. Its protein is CASGAGGPYEQYF.

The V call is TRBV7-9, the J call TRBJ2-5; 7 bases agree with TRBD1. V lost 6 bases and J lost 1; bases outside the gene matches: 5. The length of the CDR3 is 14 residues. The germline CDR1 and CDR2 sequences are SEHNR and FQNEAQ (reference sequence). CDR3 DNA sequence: TGTGCCAGCAGGGTAGACAGGGCCCAAGAGACCCAGTACTTC. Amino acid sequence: CASRVDRAQETQYF.

CDR3 in amino acids: CASSFHEQFF. CDR3 coding DNA: TGTGCCAGCAGCTTCCATGAGCAGTTCTTC. This chain connects TRBV7-9 to TRBJ2-1; D is unclear. The V end lost 3 bases, the J end lost 8 bases, and 2 bases lay between the germline ends. There are 10 residues in the CDR3. Germline assignment: CDR1 SEHNR and CDR2 FQNEAQ (reference sequence).

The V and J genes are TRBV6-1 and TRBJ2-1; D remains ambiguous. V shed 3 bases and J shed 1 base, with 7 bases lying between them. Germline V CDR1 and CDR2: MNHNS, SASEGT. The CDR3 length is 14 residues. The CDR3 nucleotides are TGTGCCAGCAGTGATGGGGTTTCCTACAATGAGCAGTTCTTC. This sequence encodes CASSDGVSYNEQFF.

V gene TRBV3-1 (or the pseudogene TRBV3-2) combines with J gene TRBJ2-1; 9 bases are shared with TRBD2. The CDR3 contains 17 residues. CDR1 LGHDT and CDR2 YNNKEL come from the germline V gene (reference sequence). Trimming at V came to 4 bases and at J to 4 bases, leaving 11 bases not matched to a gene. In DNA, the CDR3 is TGTGCCAGCAGCCCCAAGACTAGCGGCCTAGGGTACAATGAGCAGTTCTTC. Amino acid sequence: CASSPKTSGLGYNEQFF.

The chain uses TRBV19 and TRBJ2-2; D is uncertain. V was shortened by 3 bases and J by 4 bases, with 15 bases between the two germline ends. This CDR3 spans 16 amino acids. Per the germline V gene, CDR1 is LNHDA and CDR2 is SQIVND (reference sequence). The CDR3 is CASSIIRVLRTGELFF. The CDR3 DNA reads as TGTGCCAGTAGTATTATCCGGGTCCTCCGCACCGGGGAGCTGTTTTTT.

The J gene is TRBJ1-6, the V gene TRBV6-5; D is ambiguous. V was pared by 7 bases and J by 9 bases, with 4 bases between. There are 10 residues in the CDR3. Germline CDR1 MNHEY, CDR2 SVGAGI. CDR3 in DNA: TGTGCCAGCACCACTTCACCCCTCCACTTT. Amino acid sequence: CASTTSPLHF.

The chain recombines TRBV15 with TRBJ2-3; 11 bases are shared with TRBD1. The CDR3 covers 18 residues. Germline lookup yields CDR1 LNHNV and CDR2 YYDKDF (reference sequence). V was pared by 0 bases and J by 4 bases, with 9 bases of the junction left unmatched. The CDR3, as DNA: TGTGCCACCAGCAGAGAGGGCCCTGGACAGGGGGCGGCAGATACGCAGTATTTT. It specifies CATSREGPGQGAADTQYF.

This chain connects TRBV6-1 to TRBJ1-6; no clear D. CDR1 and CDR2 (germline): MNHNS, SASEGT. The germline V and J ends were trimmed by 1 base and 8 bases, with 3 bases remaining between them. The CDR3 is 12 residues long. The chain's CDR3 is CASSEVDSPLHF. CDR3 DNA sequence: TGTGCCAGCAGTGAAGTTGATTCACCCCTCCACTTT.

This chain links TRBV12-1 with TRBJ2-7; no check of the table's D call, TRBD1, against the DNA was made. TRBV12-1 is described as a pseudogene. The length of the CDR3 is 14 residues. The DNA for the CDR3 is TGTGCCAGCAGCGTCCGGGACAGGTCCTACGAGCAGTACTTC. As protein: CASSVRDRSYEQYF.

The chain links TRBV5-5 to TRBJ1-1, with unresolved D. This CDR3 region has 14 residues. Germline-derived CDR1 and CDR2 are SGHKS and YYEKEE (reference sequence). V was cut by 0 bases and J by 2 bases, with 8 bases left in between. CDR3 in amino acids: CASSLVPGNTEAFF. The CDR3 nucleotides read TGTGCCAGCAGCTTGGTTCCAGGCAACACTGAAGCTTTCTTT.

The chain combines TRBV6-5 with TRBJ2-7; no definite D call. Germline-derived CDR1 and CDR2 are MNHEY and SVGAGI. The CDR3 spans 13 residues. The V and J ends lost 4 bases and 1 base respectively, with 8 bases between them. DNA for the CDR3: TGTGCCAGCAGTTTCGGCGGTTCCTACGAGCAGTACTTC. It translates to CASSFGGSYEQYF.

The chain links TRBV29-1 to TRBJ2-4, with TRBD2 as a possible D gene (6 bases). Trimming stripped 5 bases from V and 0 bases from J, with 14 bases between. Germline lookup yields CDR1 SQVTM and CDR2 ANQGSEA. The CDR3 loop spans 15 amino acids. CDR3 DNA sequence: TGCAGCGTTCAGGGAGGCGGGAAAGCCAAAAACATTCAGTACTTC. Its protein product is CSVQGGGKAKNIQYF. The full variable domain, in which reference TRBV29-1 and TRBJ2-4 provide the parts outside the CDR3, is SAVISQKPSRDICQRGTSLTIQCQVDSQVTMMFWYRQQPGQSLTLIATANQGSEATYESGFVIDKFPISRPNLTFSTLTVSNMSPEDSSIYLCSVQGGGKAKNIQYFGAGTRLSVL.